Below, one T cell receptor beta chain is given with its context. Followed over time, Seattle patients had been enrolled while infection was active. Study processing details: Reference gene primer amplification gave nucleated cell count estimates. Repertoires were generated with immunoSEQ multiplex PCR, while TCRdb's copy carries only in-frame clones and drops some. Clone size and the V and J calls come from that table; the DNA yielded D and trimming. Of roughly 340,000 clones listed, about 90% were seen once; the top ten hold 7.3%. This sample was taken from a study of blood T cell repertoires in COVID-19. The J segment lost 4 bases and the V segment lost 10 bases, leaving 12 bases of the junction unmatched. Germline-derived CDR1 and CDR2 are MDHEN and SYDVKM. CDR3 size: 14 residues.

This TCR derives from a woman aged 70-85 years with COVID-19, enrolled during active disease. The chain links TRBV28 to TRBJ1-2, with TRBD1 matching 7 bases. Material for sequencing was peripheral blood. CDR3 loop: CATADRQGVYGYTF. The CDR3 nucleotides are TGTGCCACCGCAGACAGGCAGGGGGTCTATGGCTACACCTTC.